Listed below are T cell receptor beta chains from one sample, sequenced in a study of OX40 agonist ivuxolimab in advanced cancers. Generated by immunoSEQ multiplex PCR, the TCRdb table keeps only in-frame clones and is missing some. The sample records over 50,000 clones, around 89% being singletons. Sequencing was performed on CD4+ or CD8+ T cells sorted from blood, taken in a trial of the OX40 agonist ivuxolimab. Source of these receptors: an adult with an advanced solid tumor such as melanoma, head and neck, liver or kidney cancer. Each CDR3 is given with its conserved first and last residue. D genes are given only for firm matches. Size is stated for part of the rows, as once, few or many counts, or as a class when the clone is expanded.

v_call: TRBV6-6
d_call: TRBD1
j_call: TRBJ1-3
clone_size: .
cdr3_aa: CASSTTGGPGNTIYF
cdr3_nt: TGTGCCAGCAGTACCACAGGGGGTCCAGGAAACACCATATATTTT

v_call: TRBV28
d_call: TRBD2
j_call: TRBJ2-1
clone_size: .
cdr3_aa: CASRLSSGRRSYNEQFF
cdr3_nt: TGTGCCAGCAGGCTCTCTAGCGGGAGGAGGTCCTACAATGAGCAGTTCTTC

v_call: TRBV9
d_call: .
j_call: TRBJ2-5
clone_size: .
cdr3_aa: CASSVAAGSGTQYF
cdr3_nt: TGTGCCAGCAGCGTAGCGGCAGGATCGGGGACCCAGTACTTC

v_call: TRBV7-7
d_call: .
j_call: TRBJ1-1
clone_size: few
cdr3_aa: CASSLTGERNTEAFF
cdr3_nt: TGTGCTAGCAGCCTGACCGGTGAAAGGAACACTGAAGCTTTCTTT

v_call: TRBV9
d_call: .
j_call: TRBJ1-2
clone_size: .
cdr3_aa: CASSILGAANYGYTF
cdr3_nt: TGTGCCAGCAGCATCCTGGGGGCCGCTAACTATGGCTACACCTTC

v_call: TRBV28
d_call: .
j_call: TRBJ1-2
clone_size: .
cdr3_aa: CASRSGGVNGYTF
cdr3_nt: TGTGCCAGCAGGAGCGGGGGGGTCAATGGCTACACCTTC

v_call: TRBV10-3
d_call: TRBD2
j_call: TRBJ2-1
clone_size: .
cdr3_aa: CAISERAGGRNEQFF
cdr3_nt: TGTGCCATCAGTGAAAGAGCGGGGGGTAGGAATGAGCAGTTCTTC

v_call: TRBV5-8
d_call: TRBD2
j_call: TRBJ2-1
clone_size: .
cdr3_aa: CASSLAWGLAGSEQFF
cdr3_nt: TGTGCCAGCAGCCTAGCTTGGGGACTAGCGGGGAGTGAGCAGTTCTTC

v_call: TRBV28
d_call: .
j_call: TRBJ1-6
clone_size: .
cdr3_aa: CASSLIGPNSPLHF
cdr3_nt: TGTGCCAGCAGTTTAATCGGGCCTAATTCACCCCTCCACTTT

v_call: TRBV18
d_call: .
j_call: TRBJ2-7
clone_size: .
cdr3_aa: CASSPFGSGVSYEQYF
cdr3_nt: TGTGCCAGCTCACCCTTTGGGTCGGGAGTCTCCTACGAGCAGTACTTC

v_call: TRBV15
d_call: .
j_call: TRBJ2-5
clone_size: .
cdr3_aa: CATSRQRETQYF
cdr3_nt: TGTGCCACCAGCAGACAAAGAGAGACCCAGTACTTC

v_call: TRBV30
d_call: TRBD1
j_call: TRBJ1-6
clone_size: .
cdr3_aa: CASGQGSNLINSPLHF
cdr3_nt: TGTGCCTCGGGACAGGGGAGTAATTTGATAAATTCACCCCTCCACTTT

v_call: TRBV7-8
d_call: .
j_call: TRBJ1-2
clone_size: .
cdr3_aa: CASSLALGGAGGYTF
cdr3_nt: TGTGCCAGCAGCTTAGCGCTAGGGGGGGCAGGAGGCTACACCTTC

v_call: TRBV5-1
d_call: TRBD2
j_call: TRBJ2-1
clone_size: .
cdr3_aa: CASSSLAGGPGEQFF
cdr3_nt: TGCGCCAGCAGCTCACTAGCGGGAGGGCCGGGTGAGCAGTTCTTC

v_call: TRBV7-9
d_call: .
j_call: TRBJ1-1
clone_size: .
cdr3_aa: CASSSQGNTEAFF
cdr3_nt: TGTGCCAGCAGCTCACAGGGGAACACTGAAGCTTTCTTT

v_call: TRBV6-6
d_call: .
j_call: TRBJ2-7
clone_size: .
cdr3_aa: CASSLSRDSYEQYF
cdr3_nt: TGTGCCAGCAGTCTTAGTAGGGACTCCTACGAGCAGTACTTC

v_call: TRBV28
d_call: .
j_call: TRBJ1-3
clone_size: once
cdr3_aa: CASSLTTGPSGNTIYF
cdr3_nt: TGTGCCAGCAGCCTAACTACAGGGCCGTCTGGAAACACCATATATTTT

v_call: TRBV19
d_call: .
j_call: TRBJ2-7
clone_size: few
cdr3_aa: CASSRTGEQYF
cdr3_nt: TGTGCCAGTTCCCGGACCGGGGAGCAGTACTTC

v_call: TRBV6-1
d_call: TRBD2
j_call: TRBJ2-3
clone_size: .
cdr3_aa: CASSALGTSGGPDTQYF
cdr3_nt: TGTGCCAGCAGTGCCCTAGGGACTAGCGGGGGTCCAGATACGCAGTATTTT

v_call: TRBV9
d_call: .
j_call: TRBJ1-3
clone_size: .
cdr3_aa: CASSVDAGAGNTIYF
cdr3_nt: TGTGCCAGCAGCGTAGATGCAGGTGCGGGAAACACCATATATTTT

v_call: TRBV18
d_call: .
j_call: TRBJ1-2
clone_size: .
cdr3_aa: CASSPTGEYGYTF
cdr3_nt: TGTGCCAGCTCACCAACGGGGGAGTATGGCTACACCTTC

v_call: TRBV7-2
d_call: .
j_call: TRBJ2-7
clone_size: .
cdr3_aa: CASSFSYEQYF
cdr3_nt: TGTGCCAGCAGCTTCTCCTACGAGCAGTACTTC

v_call: TRBV6-5
d_call: .
j_call: TRBJ1-2
clone_size: .
cdr3_aa: CASNAGGPYGYTF
cdr3_nt: TGTGCCAGCAACGCCGGAGGGCCATATGGCTACACCTTC

v_call: TRBV2
d_call: TRBD1
j_call: TRBJ1-3
clone_size: once
cdr3_aa: CASRKANTGGLGNTIYF
cdr3_nt: TGTGCCAGCAGGAAGGCCAACACAGGGGGCCTTGGAAACACCATATATTTT

v_call: TRBV19
d_call: .
j_call: TRBJ2-7
clone_size: .
cdr3_aa: CASSPGDGAYEQYF
cdr3_nt: TGTGCCAGTAGTCCGGGGGACGGTGCCTACGAGCAGTACTTC

v_call: TRBV28
d_call: TRBD2
j_call: TRBJ2-7
clone_size: .
cdr3_aa: CATLVSGGAFEQYF
cdr3_nt: TGTGCCACTTTAGTCAGCGGGGGGGCCTTCGAGCAGTACTTC

v_call: TRBV28
d_call: TRBD1
j_call: TRBJ2-7
clone_size: few
cdr3_aa: CASRRQGARGQQYF
cdr3_nt: TGTGCCAGCAGAAGACAGGGGGCGAGGGGTCAGCAGTACTTC